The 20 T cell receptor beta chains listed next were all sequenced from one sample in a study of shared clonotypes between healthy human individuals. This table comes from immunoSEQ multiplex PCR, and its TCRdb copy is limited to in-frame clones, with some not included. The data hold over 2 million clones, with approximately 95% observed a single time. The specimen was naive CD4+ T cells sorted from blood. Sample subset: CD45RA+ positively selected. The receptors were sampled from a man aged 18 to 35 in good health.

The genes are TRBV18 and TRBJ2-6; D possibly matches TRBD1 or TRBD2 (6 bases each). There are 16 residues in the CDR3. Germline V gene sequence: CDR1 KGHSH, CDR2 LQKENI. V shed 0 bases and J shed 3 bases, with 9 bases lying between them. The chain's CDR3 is CASSPPGGGGANVLTF. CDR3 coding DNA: TGTGCCAGCTCACCACCAGGGGGAGGTGGGGCCAACGTCCTGACTTTC.

DNA of the CDR3: TGCGCCAGCAGCCAGTCGGGGCCAGGCGAAAAACTGTTTTTT. Amino acids: CASSQSGPGEKLFF. This chain joins TRBV5-1 and TRBJ1-4; D perhaps matches TRBD1 (5 bases). Trimming removed 4 bases at V and 8 bases at J, with 15 bases between. Germline CDR1 and CDR2: SGHRS and YFSETQ. The length of the CDR3 is 14 residues.

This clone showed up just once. The CDR3 protein is CASSRQDTQYF. In DNA form, the CDR3 reads TGTGCCAGCAGTAGACAAGATACGCAGTATTTT. V is TRBV27 and J is TRBJ2-3; D is undetermined. Germline V gives CDR1 MNHEY, CDR2 SMNVEV (reference sequence). The V end lost 5 bases, the J end lost 5 bases, and 5 bases lay between the germline ends. This CDR3 is built from 11 residues.

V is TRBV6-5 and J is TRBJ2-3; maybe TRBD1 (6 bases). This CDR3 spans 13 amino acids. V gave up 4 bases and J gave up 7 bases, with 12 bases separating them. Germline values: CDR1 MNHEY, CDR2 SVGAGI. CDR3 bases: TGTGCCAGCAGTTTCTCAGGGGAGCATACGCAGTATTTT. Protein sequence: CASSFSGEHTQYF.

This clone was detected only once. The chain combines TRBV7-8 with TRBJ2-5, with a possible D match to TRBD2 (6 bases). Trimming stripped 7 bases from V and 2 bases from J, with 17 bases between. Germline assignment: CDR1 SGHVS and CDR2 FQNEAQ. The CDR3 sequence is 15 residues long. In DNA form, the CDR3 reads TGTGCCAGCACCCTGAGCGGGCCGGGACAAGAGACCCAGTACTTC. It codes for CASTLSGPGQETQYF.

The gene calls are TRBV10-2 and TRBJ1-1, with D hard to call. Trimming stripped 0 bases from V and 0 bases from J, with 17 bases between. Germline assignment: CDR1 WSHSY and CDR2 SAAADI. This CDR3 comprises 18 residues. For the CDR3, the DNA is TGCGCCAGCAGTGAGTCCCAGGCTAGTACCCTATTGAACACTGAAGCTTTCTTT. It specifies CASSESQASTLLNTEAFF.

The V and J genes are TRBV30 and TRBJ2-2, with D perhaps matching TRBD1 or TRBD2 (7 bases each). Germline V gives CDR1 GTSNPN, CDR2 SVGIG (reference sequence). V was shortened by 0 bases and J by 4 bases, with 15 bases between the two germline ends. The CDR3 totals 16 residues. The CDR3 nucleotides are TGTGCCTGGAGTGTACTTCCCAGGGGGGGCACCGGGGAGCTGTTTTTT. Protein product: CAWSVLPRGGTGELFF.

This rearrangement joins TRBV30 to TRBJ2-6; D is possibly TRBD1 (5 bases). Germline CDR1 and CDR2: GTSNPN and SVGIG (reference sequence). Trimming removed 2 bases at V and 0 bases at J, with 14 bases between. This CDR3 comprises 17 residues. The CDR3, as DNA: TGTGCCTGGAGTCCGCTAAGGACATCCTCTGGGGCCAACGTCCTGACTTTC. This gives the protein CAWSPLRTSSGANVLTF.

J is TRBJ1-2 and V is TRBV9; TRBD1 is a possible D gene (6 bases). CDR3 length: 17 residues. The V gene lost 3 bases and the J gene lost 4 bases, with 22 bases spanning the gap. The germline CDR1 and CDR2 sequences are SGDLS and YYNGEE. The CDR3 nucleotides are TGTGCCAGCAGCGCAGTGGTTAGGGGGGCTAAGACCTATGGCTACACCTTC. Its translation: CASSAVVRGAKTYGYTF.

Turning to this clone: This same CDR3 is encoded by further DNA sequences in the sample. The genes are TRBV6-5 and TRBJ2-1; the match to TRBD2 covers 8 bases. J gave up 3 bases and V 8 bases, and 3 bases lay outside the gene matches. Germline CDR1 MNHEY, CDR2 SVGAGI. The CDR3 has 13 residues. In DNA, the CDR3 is TGTGCCAGCCGACGGGGGGGCTACAATGAGCAGTTCTTC. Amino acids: CASRRGGYNEQFF.

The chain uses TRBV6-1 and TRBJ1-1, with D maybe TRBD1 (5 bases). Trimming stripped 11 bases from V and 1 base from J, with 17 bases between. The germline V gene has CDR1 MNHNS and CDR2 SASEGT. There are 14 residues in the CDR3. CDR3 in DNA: TGTGCCGGGGACTTGAAACGGGGGAACACTGAAGCTTTCTTT. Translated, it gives CAGDLKRGNTEAFF.

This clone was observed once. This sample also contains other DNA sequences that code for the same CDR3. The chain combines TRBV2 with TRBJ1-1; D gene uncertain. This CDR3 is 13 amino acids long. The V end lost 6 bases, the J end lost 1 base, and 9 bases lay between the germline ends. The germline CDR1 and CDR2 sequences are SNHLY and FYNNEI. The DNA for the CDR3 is TGTGCCAGCAGAAAGGAGGAGAACACTGAAGCTTTCTTT. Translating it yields CASRKEENTEAFF.

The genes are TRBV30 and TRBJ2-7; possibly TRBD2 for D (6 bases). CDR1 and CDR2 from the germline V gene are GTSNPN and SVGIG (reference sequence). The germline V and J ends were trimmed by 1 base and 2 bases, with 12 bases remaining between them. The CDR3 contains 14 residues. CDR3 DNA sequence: TGTGCCTGGAGTGGGAGGGGCCGGACCTACGAGCAGTACTTC. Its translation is CAWSGRGRTYEQYF.

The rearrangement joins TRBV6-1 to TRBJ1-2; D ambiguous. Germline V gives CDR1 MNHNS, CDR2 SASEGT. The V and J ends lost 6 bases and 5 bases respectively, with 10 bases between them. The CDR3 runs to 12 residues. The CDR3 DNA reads TGTGCCAGCAGGGAGGGCGGTTATGGCTACACCTTC. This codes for CASREGGYGYTF.

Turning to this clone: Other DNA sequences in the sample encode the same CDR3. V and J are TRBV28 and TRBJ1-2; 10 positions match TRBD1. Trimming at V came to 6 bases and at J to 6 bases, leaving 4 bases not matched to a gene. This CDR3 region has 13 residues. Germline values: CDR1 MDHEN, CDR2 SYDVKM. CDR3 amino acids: CASRRQGADGYTF. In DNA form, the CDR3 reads TGTGCCAGCAGGCGACAGGGGGCCGATGGCTACACCTTC.

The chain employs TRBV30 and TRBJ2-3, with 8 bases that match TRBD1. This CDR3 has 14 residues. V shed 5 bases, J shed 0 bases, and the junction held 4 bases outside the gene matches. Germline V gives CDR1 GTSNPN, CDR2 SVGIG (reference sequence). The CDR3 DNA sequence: TGTGCCTGGGCGACAGGGGAGAGCACAGATACGCAGTATTTT. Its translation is CAWATGESTDTQYF.

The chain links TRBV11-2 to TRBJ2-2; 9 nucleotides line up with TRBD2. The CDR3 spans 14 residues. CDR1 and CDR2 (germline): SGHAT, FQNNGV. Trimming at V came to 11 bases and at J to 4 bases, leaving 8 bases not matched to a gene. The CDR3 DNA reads TGTGCCCCTCGGGCGGGAGGGCGCACCGGGGAGCTGTTTTTT. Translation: CAPRAGGRTGELFF.

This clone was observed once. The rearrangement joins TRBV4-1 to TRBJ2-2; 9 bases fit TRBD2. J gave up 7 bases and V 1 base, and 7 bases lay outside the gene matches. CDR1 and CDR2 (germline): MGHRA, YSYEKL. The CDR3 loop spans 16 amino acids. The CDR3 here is CASSQAFSGGVGELFF. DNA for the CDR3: TGCGCCAGCAGCCAAGCGTTTAGCGGGGGAGTCGGGGAGCTGTTTTTT.

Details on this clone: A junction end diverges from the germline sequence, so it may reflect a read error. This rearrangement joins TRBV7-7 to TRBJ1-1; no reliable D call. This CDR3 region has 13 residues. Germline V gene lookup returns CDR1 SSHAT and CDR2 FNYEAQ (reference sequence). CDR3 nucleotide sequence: TGTGCTAGCAGCTTAACCCAGAACACTGAAGCTTTCTTT. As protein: CASSLTQNTEAFF.

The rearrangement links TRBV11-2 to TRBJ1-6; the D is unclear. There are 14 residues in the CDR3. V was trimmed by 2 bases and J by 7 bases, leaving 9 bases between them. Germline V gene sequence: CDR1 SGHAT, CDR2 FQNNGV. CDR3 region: CASSLKDLNSPLHF. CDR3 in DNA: TGTGCCAGCAGCTTAAAAGATCTGAATTCACCCCTCCACTTT. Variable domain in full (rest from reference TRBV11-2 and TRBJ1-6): EAGVAQSPRYKIIEKRQSVAFWCNPISGHATLYWYQQILGQGPKLLIQFQNNGVVDDSQLPKDRFSAERLKGVDSTLKIQPAKLEDSAVYLCASSLKDLNSPLHFGNGTRLTVT.